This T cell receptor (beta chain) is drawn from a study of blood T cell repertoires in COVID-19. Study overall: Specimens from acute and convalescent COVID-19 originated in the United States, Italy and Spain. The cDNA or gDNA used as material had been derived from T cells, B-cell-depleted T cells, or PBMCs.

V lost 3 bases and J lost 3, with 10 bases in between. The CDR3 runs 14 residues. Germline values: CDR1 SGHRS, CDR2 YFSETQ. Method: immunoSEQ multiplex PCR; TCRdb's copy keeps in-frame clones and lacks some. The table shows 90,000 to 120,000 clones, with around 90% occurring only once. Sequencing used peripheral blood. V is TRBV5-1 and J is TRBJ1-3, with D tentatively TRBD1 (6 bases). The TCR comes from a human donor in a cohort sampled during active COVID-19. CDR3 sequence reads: CASSSRGFGNTIYF. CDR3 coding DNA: TGCGCCAGCAGCTCCAGGGGTTTTGGAAACACCATATATTTT.